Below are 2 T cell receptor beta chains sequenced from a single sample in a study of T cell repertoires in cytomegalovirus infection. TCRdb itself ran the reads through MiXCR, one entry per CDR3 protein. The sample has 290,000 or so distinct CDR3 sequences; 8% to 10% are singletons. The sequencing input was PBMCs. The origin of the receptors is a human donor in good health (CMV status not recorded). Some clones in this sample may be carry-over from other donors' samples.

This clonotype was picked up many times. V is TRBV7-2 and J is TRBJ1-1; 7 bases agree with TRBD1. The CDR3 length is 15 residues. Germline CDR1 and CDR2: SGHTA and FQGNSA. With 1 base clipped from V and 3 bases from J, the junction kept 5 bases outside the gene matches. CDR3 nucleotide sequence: TGTGCCAGCAGCTTAGTTGGACAGGTGGACACTGAAGCTTTCTTT. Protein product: CASSLVGQVDTEAFF.

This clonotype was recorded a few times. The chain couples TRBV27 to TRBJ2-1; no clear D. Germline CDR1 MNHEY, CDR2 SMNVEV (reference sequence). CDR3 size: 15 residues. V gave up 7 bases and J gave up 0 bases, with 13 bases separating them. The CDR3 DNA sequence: TGTGCCAGCACCTCGGACGGAAGCTCCTACAATGAGCAGTTCTTC. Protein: CASTSDGSSYNEQFF.